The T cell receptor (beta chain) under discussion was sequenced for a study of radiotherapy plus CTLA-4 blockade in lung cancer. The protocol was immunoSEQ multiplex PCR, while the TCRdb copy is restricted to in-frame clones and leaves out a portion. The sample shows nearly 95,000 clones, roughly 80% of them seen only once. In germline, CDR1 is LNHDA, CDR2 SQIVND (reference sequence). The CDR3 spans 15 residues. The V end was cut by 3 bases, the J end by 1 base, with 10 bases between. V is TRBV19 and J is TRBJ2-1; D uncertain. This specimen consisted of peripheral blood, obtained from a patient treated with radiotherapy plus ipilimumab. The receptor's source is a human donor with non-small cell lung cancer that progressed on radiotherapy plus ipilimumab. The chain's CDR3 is CASSIGSGSYNEQFF. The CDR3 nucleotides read TGTGCCAGTAGTATCGGGTCAGGTTCCTACAATGAGCAGTTCTTC.